This TCR beta chain was recorded in a study of Ad26.COV2.S vaccination and SARS-CoV-2 variants. The table came from immunoSEQ multiplex PCR; TCRdb's copy has only in-frame clones and leaves some out. The sample consists of around 300,000 clones, 85% to 90% of them appearing once. V was pared by 2 bases and J by 4 bases, with 16 bases between. Germline V gene sequence: CDR1 MNHEY, CDR2 SVGAGI. The CDR3 is made up of 16 amino acids. Treatment described: approximately 18 received Ad26.COV2.S at low or high dose, single or two shots; roughly five received placebo; per-sample allocation not given. The study sampled participants on day 63 after the first vaccine or placebo injection.

This sequence joins TRBV6-5 and TRBJ2-3; D tentatively fits TRBD1 or TRBD2 (5 bases each). This TCR was recovered from a person aged 18-65 years who received the Ad26.COV2.S COVID-19 vaccine or a placebo. The sequences come from peripheral blood, collected in a trial of Ad26.COV2.S vaccine versus placebo. The CDR3 sequence is CASSYSPKGPPDTQYF. CDR3 in DNA: TGTGCCAGCAGTTACAGTCCTAAGGGACCCCCAGATACGCAGTATTTT.